What follows are 3 T cell receptor beta chains derived from one specimen sequenced in a study of blood T cells in healthy people across ages. Using a J-beta primer mix together with a sample-barcoded 5' primer, a second PCR was run for roughly 6 to 12 cycles. One entry per CDR3 protein, called by TCRdb with MiXCR from the 5' RACE reads. The data contain around 500,000 distinct CDR3 sequences, about 28% of them singletons. These data are also associated with another study on T cells of mothers and their children.

Material for sequencing was blood. These receptors came from a boy aged 2 to 9 in good health.

Only a few counts were recorded for this clonotype. Written as DNA, the CDR3 is TGTGCCACCAGTGATCCAGCGGGGGGGACAGATACGCAGTATTTT. Translating it yields CATSDPAGGTDTQYF. This chain links TRBV24-1 with TRBJ2-3; TRBD2 matches 10 bases. This CDR3 has 15 residues. The germline V gene encodes CDR1 KGHDR and CDR2 SFDVKD. V gave up 3 bases and J gave up 3 bases; unmatched junction bases: 2.

This clonotype was picked up a small number of times. The V call is TRBV4-3, the J call TRBJ2-7, with unresolved D. The better agreement between TRBJ2-1 and the DNA end casts doubt on the J call. Germline CDR1 LGHNA, CDR2 YSLEER. The CDR3 contains 16 residues. CDR3 amino acids: CASSQAIRLIYNEQFF. In nucleotides, the CDR3 is TGCGCCAGCAGCCAAGCTATAAGACTCATATACAATGAGCAGTTCTTC.

The J gene is TRBJ2-3, the V gene TRBV20-1; 12 nucleotides line up with TRBD2. This CDR3 region has 16 residues. Per the germline V gene, CDR1 is DFQATT and CDR2 is SNEGSKA (reference sequence). V lost 3 bases and J lost 3; bases outside the gene matches: 7. CDR3 nucleotide sequence: TGCAGTGCTAGCCTCAAGACTAGCGGGGGAACAGATACGCAGTATTTT. Amino acids: CSASLKTSGGTDTQYF.